These 22 T cell receptor beta chains share one sample of origin, sequenced in a study of T cells in Graves' hyperthyroidism and ophthalmopathy. Using RNA transcripts as the source, TCR beta CDR3 regions were amplified. Researchers ran a first-round RT-PCR on the TCR CDR3 using the HTBI primer set. One entry per CDR3 protein results from TCRdb running MiXCR on the multiplex PCR reads. In the table there are approximately 400,000 distinct CDR3 sequences, over 11% of which are singletons. Sequenced material: blood. These receptors all stem from a woman aged 55-69 years with Graves' hyperthyroidism.

The chain has TRBV5-6 and TRBJ2-4; possible D gene TRBD2, 5 bases. The length of the CDR3 is 12 residues. The ends were cut back, 5 bases at V and 9 bases at J, with 12 bases in the middle. Germline V lookup: CDR1 SGHDT, CDR2 YYEEEE. The CDR3 here is CASRAGGGIQYF. The CDR3 DNA is TGTGCCAGCAGGGCTGGAGGAGGCATTCAGTACTTC.

This clonotype was observed a handful of times. This chain links TRBV19 with TRBJ1-3, with D unclear. Trimming shortened V by 7 bases and J by 3 bases, and 19 bases separated the two germline ends. There are 16 residues in the CDR3. Germline CDR1 LNHDA, CDR2 SQIVND (reference sequence). The CDR3 loop reads CASTVAAAEYGNTIYF. The CDR3 bases are TGTGCCAGTACCGTTGCGGCAGCTGAATATGGAAACACCATATATTTT.

This clonotype came up many times. The V call is TRBV6-1, the J call TRBJ2-7, with 14 bases identical to TRBD2. V shed 3 bases and J 9 bases; nucleotides not matched to a gene: 10. Germline V gene sequence: CDR1 MNHNS, CDR2 SASEGT. CDR3 length: 16 residues. This CDR3 is CASSEGTSGRGAVQYF. The DNA for the CDR3 is TGTGCCAGCAGTGAGGGGACTAGCGGGAGAGGTGCCGTGCAGTACTTC.

The chain employs TRBV11-2 and TRBJ2-3, with 10 nucleotides matching TRBD2. Germline V gene lookup returns CDR1 SGHAT and CDR2 FQNNGV. There are 15 residues in the CDR3. After removal of 5 bases from V and 0 bases from J, the junction contained 2 bases not matched to a gene. The CDR3 coding sequence is TGTGCCAGCAGCGGGACTAGCGCTAGCACAGATACGCAGTATTTT. This codes for CASSGTSASTDTQYF.

This clonotype came up many times. The V gene is TRBV30, the J gene TRBJ2-7; 9 nucleotides match TRBD2. V lost 2 bases and J lost 0; bases outside the gene matches: 8. Germline V lookup: CDR1 GTSNPN, CDR2 SVGIG (reference sequence). The CDR3 loop spans 16 amino acids. Here the CDR3 reads CAWSLLSGSSSYEQYF. The CDR3 region has the DNA TGTGCCTGGAGTTTACTTAGCGGGAGTTCCTCCTACGAGCAGTACTTC.

This clonotype was seen many times. This chain connects TRBV12-3 or TRBV12-4 to TRBJ1-1; D perhaps matches TRBD1 (6 bases). The CDR3 covers 12 residues. The V end lost 3 bases, the J end lost 8 bases, and 10 bases lay between the germline ends. The CDR3 DNA sequence: TGTGCCAGCAGTTTCGGGCAGGGGGAAGCTTTCTTT. Protein product: CASSFGQGEAFF.

This clonotype was observed at least ten times. The gene calls are TRBV5-1 and TRBJ1-1; D is ambiguous. CDR1 and CDR2 (germline): SGHRS, YFSETQ. There are 12 residues in the CDR3. Trimming stripped 6 bases from V and 6 bases from J, with 12 bases between. The CDR3 nucleotides are TGCGCCAGCACTTCCTCATACGCTGAAGCTTTCTTT. Amino acid sequence: CASTSSYAEAFF.

This clonotype was observed once. The chain combines TRBV19 with TRBJ2-1, with 10 nucleotides matching TRBD2. This CDR3 region has 16 residues. V dropped 4 bases and J dropped 5; count of bases not matched to a gene: 8. Germline V gives CDR1 LNHDA, CDR2 SQIVND (reference sequence). The CDR3 is CASSNQREGWDNEQFF. The CDR3 nucleotides read TGTGCCAGTAGTAACCAGCGGGAGGGCTGGGACAATGAGCAGTTCTTC.

About this clonotype: This may arise from a read error, as a much more abundant clone is one base away. V is TRBV29-1 and J is TRBJ2-5; 9 bases are a match to TRBD1. The CDR3 sequence is 14 residues long. CDR1 SQVTM and CDR2 ANQGSEA come from the germline V gene. The J segment lost 4 bases and the V segment lost 6 bases, leaving 9 bases of the junction unmatched. CDR3 region: CSVPRQGGLETQYF. The CDR3 coding sequence is TGCAGCGTCCCCAGACAGGGGGGATTAGAGACCCAGTACTTC.

The table lists this clonotype with many counts. The chain has TRBV11-3 and TRBJ2-7, with D possibly matching TRBD1 (6 bases). This CDR3 spans 15 amino acids. The germline V gene has CDR1 SGHNT and CDR2 YENEEA. V lost 1 base and J 4 bases, leaving 14 bases between the germline ends. The CDR3 sequence is CASSLVPTRGYEQYF. As DNA, the CDR3 is TGTGCCAGCAGCTTAGTTCCCACTAGGGGGTACGAGCAGTACTTC.

This clonotype was recorded many times. The CDR3 nucleotides read TGTGCCACCAGTGACACCAACTACGAGCAGTACTTC. This encodes CATSDTNYEQYF. The chain combines TRBV24-1 with TRBJ2-7; D unclear. The CDR3 sequence is 12 residues long. V lost 4 bases and J lost 3, with 6 bases in between. CDR1 and CDR2 (germline): KGHDR, SFDVKD.

This clonotype has just a few counts. The chain combines TRBV29-1 with TRBJ2-1; no reliable D call. In germline, CDR1 is SQVTM, CDR2 ANQGSEA. Trimming pared 3 bases from V and 2 bases from J, leaving 11 bases between. CDR3 length: 14 amino acids. The chain's CDR3 is CSVDTAKTYNEQFF. The CDR3, as DNA: TGCAGCGTTGATACGGCGAAAACCTACAATGAGCAGTTCTTC.

This clonotype was seen only a few times. The V gene is TRBV27, the J gene TRBJ1-1; TRBD1 matches 7 bases. The CDR3 spans 13 residues. J was trimmed by 5 bases and V by 5 bases; bases with no gene match: 5. In germline, CDR1 is MNHEY, CDR2 SMNVEV (reference sequence). The CDR3 DNA reads TGTGCCAGCAGTGGAGGGGGCGAGACTGAAGCTTTCTTT. Translated: CASSGGGETEAFF.

There are many counts of this clonotype. The rearrangement joins TRBV6-1 to TRBJ1-4; D not certain. Trimming pared 6 bases from V and 0 bases from J, leaving 11 bases between. The germline CDR1 and CDR2 sequences are MNHNS and SASEGT. This CDR3 region has 15 residues. The DNA for the CDR3 is TGTGCCAGCAGAGCTCATTTTGCAACTAATGAAAAACTGTTTTTT. Translation gives CASRAHFATNEKLFF.

The sample holds many counts of this clonotype. CDR3 residues: CASSQDLLAGEAETQYF. For the CDR3, the DNA is TGTGCCAGCAGCCAAGATCTGTTAGCGGGAGAGGCAGAGACCCAGTACTTC. V usage is TRBV3-1 and J usage is TRBJ2-5; 9 nucleotides match TRBD2. Germline-derived CDR1 and CDR2 are LGHDT and YNNKEL (reference sequence). J gave up 4 bases and V 0 bases, and 9 bases lay outside the gene matches. The CDR3 extends over 17 amino acids.

V usage is TRBV11-3 and J usage is TRBJ2-1; weak D call: TRBD1 (6 bases). Looked up from germline, CDR1 is SGHNT and CDR2 is YENEEA. The CDR3 extends over 14 amino acids. Trimming stripped 5 bases from V and 5 bases from J, with 13 bases between. The CDR3 reads CASSPWGLHNEQFF. In DNA, the CDR3 is TGTGCCAGCAGCCCATGGGGGCTGCACAATGAGCAGTTCTTC. Full variable domain (missing parts from reference TRBV11-3 and TRBJ2-1): EAGVVQSPRYKIIEKKQPVAFWCNPISGHNTLYWYLQNLGQGPELLIRYENEEAVDDSQLPKDRFSAERLKGVDSTLKIQPAELGDSAVYLCASSPWGLHNEQFFGPGTRLTVL.

To note about this clonotype: Germline is not matched at one junction end, which may reflect a read error. In DNA, the CDR3 is TGTGCCACCCTCGAACGCCGGGCAAACCTTCCTACCGGGGAGCTGCTTTTT. Translating it yields CATLERRANLPTGELLF. The J gene is TRBJ2-2, the V gene TRBV12-3 or TRBV12-4; a possible D gene is TRBD2 (5 bases). This CDR3 is 17 amino acids long.

Details on this clonotype: With a much larger clone just one base away, this may be a read error. V is TRBV27 and J is TRBJ2-1; possible D gene TRBD1, 6 bases. This CDR3 spans 13 amino acids. Germline assignment: CDR1 MNHEY and CDR2 SMNVEV (reference sequence). V was trimmed by 11 bases and J by 3 bases, leaving 14 bases between them. The CDR3 here is CAAGEKSYNEQFF. For the CDR3, the DNA is TGTGCCGCAGGGGAAAAAAGCTACAATGAGCAGTTCTTC.

This clonotype was seen repeatedly, ten times or more. The chain is built from TRBV5-1 and TRBJ2-3; D may correspond to TRBD1 or TRBD2 (5 bases each). This CDR3 has 16 residues. The ends were cut back, 0 bases at V and 5 bases at J, with 16 bases in the middle. From germline, CDR1 is SGHRS and CDR2 YFSETQ. CDR3 residues: CASSLERGAGGDTQYF. CDR3 sequence (DNA): TGCGCCAGCAGCTTGGAGAGGGGCGCCGGAGGAGATACGCAGTATTTT.

This clonotype was observed at least ten times. This chain links TRBV20-1 with TRBJ2-5, with 7 nucleotides matching TRBD2. The CDR3 runs to 14 residues. Germline CDR1 reads DFQATT; CDR2 reads SNEGSKA (reference sequence). Trimming took 3 bases from V and 1 from J; bases not matched to a gene: 5. CDR3 sequence: CSARGSGGQETQYF. Here the CDR3 DNA reads TGCAGTGCTAGGGGGTCGGGAGGCCAAGAGACCCAGTACTTC.

A few counts support this clonotype. The chain is built from TRBV9 and TRBJ1-2; possible D gene TRBD1, 6 bases. V was cut by 3 bases and J by 2 bases, with 11 bases left in between. CDR1 is SGDLS and CDR2 is YYNGEE in the germline V gene. This CDR3 has 14 residues. The CDR3 is CASSATGTNYGYTF. The DNA for the CDR3 is TGTGCCAGCAGCGCGACAGGAACCAACTATGGCTACACCTTC.

The table lists this clonotype with many counts. The rearrangement links TRBV4-1 to TRBJ2-7; D may be TRBD1 (5 bases). Per germline, CDR1 MGHRA and CDR2 YSYEKL. This CDR3 contains 15 residues. Trimming cost V 1 base and J 6 bases, with 16 bases left between them. The CDR3 region has the DNA TGCGCCAGCAGCCAAGGGCAGGGCAATGCTTTCGAGCAGTACTTC. Protein sequence: CASSQGQGNAFEQYF.